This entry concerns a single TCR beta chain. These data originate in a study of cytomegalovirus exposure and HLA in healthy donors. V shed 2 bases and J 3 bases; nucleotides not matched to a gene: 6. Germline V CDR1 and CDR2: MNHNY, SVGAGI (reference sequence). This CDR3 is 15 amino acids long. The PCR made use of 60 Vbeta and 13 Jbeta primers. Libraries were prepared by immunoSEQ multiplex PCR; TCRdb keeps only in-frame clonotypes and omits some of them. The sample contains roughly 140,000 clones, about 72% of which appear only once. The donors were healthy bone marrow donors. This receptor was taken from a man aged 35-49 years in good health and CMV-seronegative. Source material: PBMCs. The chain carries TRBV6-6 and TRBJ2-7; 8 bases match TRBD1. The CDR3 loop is CASSYGSGGRYEQYF. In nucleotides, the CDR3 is TGTGCCAGCAGTTACGGGTCAGGGGGCCGCTACGAGCAGTACTTC.